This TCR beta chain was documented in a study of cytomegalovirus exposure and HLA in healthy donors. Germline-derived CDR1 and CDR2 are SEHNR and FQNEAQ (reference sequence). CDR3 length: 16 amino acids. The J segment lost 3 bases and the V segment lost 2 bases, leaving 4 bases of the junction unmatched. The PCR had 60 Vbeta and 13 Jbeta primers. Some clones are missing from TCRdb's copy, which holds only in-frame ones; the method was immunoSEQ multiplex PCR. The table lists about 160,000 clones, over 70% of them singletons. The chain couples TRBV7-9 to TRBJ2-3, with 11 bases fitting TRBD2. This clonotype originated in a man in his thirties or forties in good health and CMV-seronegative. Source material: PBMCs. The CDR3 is CASSLLAGGGTDTQYF. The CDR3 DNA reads TGTGCCAGCAGCTTACTAGCGGGAGGAGGGACAGATACGCAGTATTTT.